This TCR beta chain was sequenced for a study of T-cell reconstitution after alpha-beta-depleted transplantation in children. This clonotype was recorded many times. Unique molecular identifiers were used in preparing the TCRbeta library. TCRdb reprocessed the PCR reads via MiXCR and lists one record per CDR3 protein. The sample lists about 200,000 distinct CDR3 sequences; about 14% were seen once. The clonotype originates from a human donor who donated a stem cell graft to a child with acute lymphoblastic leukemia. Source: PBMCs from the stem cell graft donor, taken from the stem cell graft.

CDR3 protein: CASSLTPSGGSSYNEQFF. CDR3 DNA sequence: TGCGCCAGCAGCTTGACCCCTAGCGGGGGAAGCTCCTACAATGAGCAGTTCTTC. V is TRBV5-1 and J is TRBJ2-1, with 10 nucleotides matching TRBD2. Looked up from germline, CDR1 is SGHRS and CDR2 is YFSETQ. J lost 0 bases, V lost 1 base, and 7 bases had no gene match. The CDR3 spans 18 residues.